The text below deals with one T cell receptor beta chain. This sample is part of a study of control samples from healthy donors and cancer patients. Data came from immunoSEQ multiplex PCR; TCRdb stores just in-frame clones and leaves some out. There are more than 75,000 clones in the sample; around three quarters occur only once, and roughly a tenth lies in the top ten. Specimen: blood. The receptor's source is a woman aged 30 to 39 in good health.

CDR3 residues: CASSLEAGGQAGTQYF. In DNA, the CDR3 is TGCGCCAGCAGCTTGGAGGCAGGGGGTCAGGCTGGGACCCAGTACTTC. J is TRBJ2-5 and V is TRBV5-1, with 7 nucleotides matching TRBD1. The CDR3 is 16 residues long. J gave up 7 bases and V 0 bases, and 12 bases lay outside the gene matches. Germline V lookup: CDR1 SGHRS, CDR2 YFSETQ.